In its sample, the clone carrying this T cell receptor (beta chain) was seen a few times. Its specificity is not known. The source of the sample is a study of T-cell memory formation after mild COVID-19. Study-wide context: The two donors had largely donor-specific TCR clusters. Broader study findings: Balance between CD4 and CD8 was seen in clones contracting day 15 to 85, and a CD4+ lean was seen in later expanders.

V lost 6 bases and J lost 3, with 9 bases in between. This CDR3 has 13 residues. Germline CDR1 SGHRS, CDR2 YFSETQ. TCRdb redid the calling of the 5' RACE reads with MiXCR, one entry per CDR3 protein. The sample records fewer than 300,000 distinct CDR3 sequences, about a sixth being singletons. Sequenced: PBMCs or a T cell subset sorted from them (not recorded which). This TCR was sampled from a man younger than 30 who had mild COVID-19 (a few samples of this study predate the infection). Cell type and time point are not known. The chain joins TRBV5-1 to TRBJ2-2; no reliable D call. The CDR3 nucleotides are TGCGCCAGCAAGCAGGCAGACACCGGGGAGCTGTTTTTT. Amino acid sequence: CASKQADTGELFF.